One sample yielded the 3 T cell receptor beta chains listed below, sequenced in a study of technical replicates of blood from several donors. The protocol was immunoSEQ multiplex PCR, while the TCRdb copy is restricted to in-frame clones and leaves out a portion. The sample includes some 74,000 clones, about 91% of them seen just once. The sample was T cells isolated from PBMCs. Receptors were obtained from a human donor in good health.

In DNA form, the CDR3 reads TGTGCCAGCGAGGGACTAGCGGGAGGAGCAGATACGCAGTATTTT. Protein sequence: CASEGLAGGADTQYF. V usage is TRBV2 and J usage is TRBJ2-3, with 15 bases matching TRBD2. Trimming at V came to 8 bases and at J to 4 bases, leaving 4 bases not matched to a gene. This CDR3 spans 15 amino acids. Germline CDR1 and CDR2: SNHLY and FYNNEI.

The V gene is TRBV5-6, the J gene TRBJ2-1; possible D gene TRBD2, 5 bases. Trimming left V 1 base short and J 5 bases short, with 16 bases between. The CDR3 spans 16 residues. Germline values: CDR1 SGHDT, CDR2 YYEEEE. CDR3: CASSLMDFWGNNEQFF. In nucleotides, the CDR3 is TGTGCCAGCAGCTTGATGGACTTCTGGGGAAACAATGAGCAGTTCTTC.

This clone was observed once. This chain joins TRBV29-1 and TRBJ2-1, with no clear D. Germline V gene lookup returns CDR1 SQVTM and CDR2 ANQGSEA. Trimming removed 5 bases at V and 3 bases at J, with 5 bases between. There are 11 residues in the CDR3. DNA for the CDR3: TGCAGCGTTAGAGACTACAATGAGCAGTTCTTC. Encoded protein: CSVRDYNEQFF.